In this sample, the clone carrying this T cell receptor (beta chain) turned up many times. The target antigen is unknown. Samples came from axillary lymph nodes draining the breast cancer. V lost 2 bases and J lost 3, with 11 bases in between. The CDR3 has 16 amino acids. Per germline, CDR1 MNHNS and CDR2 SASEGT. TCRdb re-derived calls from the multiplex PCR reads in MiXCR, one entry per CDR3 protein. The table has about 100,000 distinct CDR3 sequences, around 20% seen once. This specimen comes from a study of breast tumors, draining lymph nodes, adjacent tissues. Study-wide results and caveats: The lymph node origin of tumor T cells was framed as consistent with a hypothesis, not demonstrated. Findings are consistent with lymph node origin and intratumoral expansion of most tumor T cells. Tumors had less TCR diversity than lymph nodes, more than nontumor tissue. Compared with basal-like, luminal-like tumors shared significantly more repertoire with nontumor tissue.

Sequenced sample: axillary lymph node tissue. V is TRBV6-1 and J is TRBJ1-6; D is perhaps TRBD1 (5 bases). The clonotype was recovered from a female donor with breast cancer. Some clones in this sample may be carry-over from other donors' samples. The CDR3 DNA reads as TGTGCCAGCAGTGAACAAGGGACGGACTATAATTCACCCCTCCACTTT. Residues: CASSEQGTDYNSPLHF.